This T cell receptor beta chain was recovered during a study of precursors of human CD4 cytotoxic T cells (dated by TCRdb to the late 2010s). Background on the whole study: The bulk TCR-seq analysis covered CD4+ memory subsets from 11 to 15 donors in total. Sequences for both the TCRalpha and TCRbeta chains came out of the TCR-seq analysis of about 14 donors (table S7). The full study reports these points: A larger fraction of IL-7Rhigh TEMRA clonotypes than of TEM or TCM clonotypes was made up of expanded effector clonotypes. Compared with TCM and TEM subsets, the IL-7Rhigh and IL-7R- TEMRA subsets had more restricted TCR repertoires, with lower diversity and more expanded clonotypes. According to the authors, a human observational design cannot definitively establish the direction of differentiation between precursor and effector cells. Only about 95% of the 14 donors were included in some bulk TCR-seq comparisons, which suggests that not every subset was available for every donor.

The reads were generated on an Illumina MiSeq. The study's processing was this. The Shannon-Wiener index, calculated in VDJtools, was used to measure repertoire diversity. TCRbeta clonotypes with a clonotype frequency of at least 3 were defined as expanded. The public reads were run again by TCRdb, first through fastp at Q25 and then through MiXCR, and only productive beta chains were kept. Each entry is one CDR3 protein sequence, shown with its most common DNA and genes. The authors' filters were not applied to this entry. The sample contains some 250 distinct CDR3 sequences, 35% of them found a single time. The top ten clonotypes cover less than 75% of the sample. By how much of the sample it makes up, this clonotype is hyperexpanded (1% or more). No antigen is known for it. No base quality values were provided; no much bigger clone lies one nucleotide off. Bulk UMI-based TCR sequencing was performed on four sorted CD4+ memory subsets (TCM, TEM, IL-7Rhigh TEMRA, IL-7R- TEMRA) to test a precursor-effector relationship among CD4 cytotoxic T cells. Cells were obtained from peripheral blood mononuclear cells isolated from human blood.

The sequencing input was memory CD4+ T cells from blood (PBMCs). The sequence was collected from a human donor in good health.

CDR3 region: CASSFRGARGNEQFF. The DNA sequence is TGTGCCAGCAGTTTTCGGGGGGCTCGCGGCAATGAGCAGTTCTTC. The chain uses TRBV12-3 or TRBV12-4 and TRBJ2-1; a tentative D call is TRBD2 (7 bases match). The CDR3 holds 15 amino acids from the cysteine to the phenylalanine. The sequence is cut down to CDR3 DNA, 45 bases in frame from base 1. The junction carries 15 bases between V and J, which are trimmed by 3 bases and 6 bases respectively.